Sequencing of this TCR beta chain was carried out in a study of cytomegalovirus exposure and HLA in healthy donors. This clone is a singleton in its sample. Its specificity is unknown. Amplification used 60 Vbeta primers and 13 Jbeta primers. TCRdb keeps only in-frame clones here, not all; method: immunoSEQ multiplex PCR. Found here are 97,000 or so clones, approximately 77% of them singletons; the top ten hold roughly 9.1%. Germline lookup yields CDR1 MDHEN and CDR2 SYDVKM. V was clipped by 5 bases and J by 5 bases, with 9 bases between them. The CDR3 loop spans 12 amino acids. Overall study results and limits: Cytomegalovirus status was reportedly diagnosed by the classifier with high sensitivity and specificity. Other equally common chains were less clonally expanded than HLA-associated TCR beta chains, a later analysis showed. From TCR beta sequences, most subjects' HLA-A and HLA-B alleles were reportedly predicted accurately.

The sequencing sample was made of PBMCs. The chain carries TRBV28 and TRBJ2-5; no definite D call. This clonotype originated in a male donor in good health and CMV-seropositive. The DNA of the CDR3 is TGTGCCAGCAGTCCCGTACGGGAGACCCAGTACTTC. Its protein product is CASSPVRETQYF.